This TCR beta chain was obtained from a study of T cells expressing NK-cell markers. Study-level background: Seven of the eight sequenced donors were classified as HCMV-seropositive, and one was classified as seronegative. Study findings and constraints: In a handful of donors, dominant clonotypes made up about 25-65% of CD3+CD56-NKG2C+ cells.

CDR1 is SGHRS, CDR2 YFSETQ, per germline. The CDR3 has 18 amino acids. As for this clonotype: Its antigen is undetermined.

Making the TCR beta cDNA relied on 5'RACE template switching with UMIs. Reprocessing the 5' RACE reads, TCRdb reports a single entry for every CDR3 protein and omits DNA. The sample table sets out roughly 150,000 distinct CDR3 sequences. This clonotype was sampled from a man aged 18 to 70 in good health. The chain combines TRBV5-1 with TRBJ2-7; TCRdb indicates TRBD2, and absent DNA this call remains unverified. Sequences were obtained from blood T cells: a sorted CD56 or NKG2C T cell subset, CD4+ or CD8+ T cells, or bulk PBMC T cells (not recorded which). CDR3 sequence: CASSLGRGVGVSSYEQYF.